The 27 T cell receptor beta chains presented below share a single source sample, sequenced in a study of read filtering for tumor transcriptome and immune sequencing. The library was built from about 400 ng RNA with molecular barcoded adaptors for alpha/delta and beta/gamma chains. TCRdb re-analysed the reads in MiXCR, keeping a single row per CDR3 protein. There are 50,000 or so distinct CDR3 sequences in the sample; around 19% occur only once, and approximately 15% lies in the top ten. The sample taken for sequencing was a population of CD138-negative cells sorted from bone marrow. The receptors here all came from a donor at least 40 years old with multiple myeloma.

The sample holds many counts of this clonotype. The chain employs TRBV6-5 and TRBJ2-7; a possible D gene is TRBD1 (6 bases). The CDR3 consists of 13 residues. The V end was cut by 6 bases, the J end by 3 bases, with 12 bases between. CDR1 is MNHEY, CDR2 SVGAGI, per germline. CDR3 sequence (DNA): TGTGCCAGCAGGGCCGGGACATACTACGAGCAGTACTTC. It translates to CASRAGTYYEQYF.

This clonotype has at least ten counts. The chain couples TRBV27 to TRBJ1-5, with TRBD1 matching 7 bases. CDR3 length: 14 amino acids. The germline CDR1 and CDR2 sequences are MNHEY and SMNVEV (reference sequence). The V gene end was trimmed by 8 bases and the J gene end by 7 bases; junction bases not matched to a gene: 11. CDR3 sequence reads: CASRGGRGWQPQHF. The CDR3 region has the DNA TGTGCCAGCCGCGGGGGCAGGGGGTGGCAGCCCCAGCATTTT.

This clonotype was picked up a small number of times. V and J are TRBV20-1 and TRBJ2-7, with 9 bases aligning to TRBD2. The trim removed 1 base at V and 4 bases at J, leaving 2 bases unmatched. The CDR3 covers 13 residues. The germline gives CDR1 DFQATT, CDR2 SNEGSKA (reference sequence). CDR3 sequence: CSARASGKYEQYF. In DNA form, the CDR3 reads TGCAGTGCTAGAGCTAGCGGGAAGTACGAGCAGTACTTC.

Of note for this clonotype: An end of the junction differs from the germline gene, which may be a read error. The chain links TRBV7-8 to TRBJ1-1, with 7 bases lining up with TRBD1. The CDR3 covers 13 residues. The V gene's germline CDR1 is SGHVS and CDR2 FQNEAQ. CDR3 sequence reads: CASSVPGQPEALF. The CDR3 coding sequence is TGTGCCAGCAGCGTACCGGGACAGCCCGAAGCTCTCTTT.

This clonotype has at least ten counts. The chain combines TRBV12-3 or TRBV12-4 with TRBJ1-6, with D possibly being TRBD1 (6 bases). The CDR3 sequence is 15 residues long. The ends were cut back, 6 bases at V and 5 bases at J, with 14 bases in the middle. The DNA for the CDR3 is TGTGCCAGCAGAGGACAGCCCCCGAATAATTCACCCCTCCACTTT. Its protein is CASRGQPPNNSPLHF.

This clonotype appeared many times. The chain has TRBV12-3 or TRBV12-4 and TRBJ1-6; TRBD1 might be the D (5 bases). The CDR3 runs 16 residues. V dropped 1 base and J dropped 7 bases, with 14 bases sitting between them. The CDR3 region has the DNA TGTGCCAGCAGTTTAGGTCAGGGCGTCAACAATTCACCCCTCCACTTT. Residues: CASSLGQGVNNSPLHF.

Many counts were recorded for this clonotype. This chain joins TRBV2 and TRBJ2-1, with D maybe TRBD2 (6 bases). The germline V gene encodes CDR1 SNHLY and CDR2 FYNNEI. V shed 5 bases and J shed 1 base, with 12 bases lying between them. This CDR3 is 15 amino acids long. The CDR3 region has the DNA TGTGCCAGCAGTAAACCAGGGAGGTCCTACAATGAGCAGTTCTTC. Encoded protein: CASSKPGRSYNEQFF.

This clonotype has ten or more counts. CDR3 region: CATSPGAREAGTDTQYF. For the CDR3, the DNA is TGTGCCACCAGCCCGGGGGCGCGGGAGGCGGGCACAGATACGCAGTATTTT. The genes are TRBV24-1 and TRBJ2-3; 8 bases line up with TRBD2. This CDR3 has 17 amino acids. Germline V lookup: CDR1 KGHDR, CDR2 SFDVKD. Trimming cost V 7 bases and J 1 base; bases outside gene matches: 12.

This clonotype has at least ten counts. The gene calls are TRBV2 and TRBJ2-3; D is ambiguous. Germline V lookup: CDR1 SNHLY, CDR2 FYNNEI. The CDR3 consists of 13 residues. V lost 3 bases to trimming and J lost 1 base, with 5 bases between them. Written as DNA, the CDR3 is TGTGCCAGCAGTGATTTCCGCACAGATACGCAGTATTTT. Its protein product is CASSDFRTDTQYF.

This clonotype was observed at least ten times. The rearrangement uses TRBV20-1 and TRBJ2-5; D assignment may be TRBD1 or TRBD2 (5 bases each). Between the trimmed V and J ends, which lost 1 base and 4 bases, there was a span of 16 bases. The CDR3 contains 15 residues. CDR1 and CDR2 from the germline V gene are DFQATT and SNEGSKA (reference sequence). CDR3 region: CSARAARAGGETQYF. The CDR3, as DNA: TGCAGTGCTAGAGCGGCCAGGGCGGGTGGAGAGACCCAGTACTTC.

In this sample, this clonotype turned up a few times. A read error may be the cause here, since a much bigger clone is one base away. This chain's CDR3 is CASGLEGKVPEAFF. DNA of the CDR3: TGCGCCAGCGGCTTGGAGGGGAAGGTGCCTGAAGCTTTCTTT. The rearrangement joins TRBV5-1 to TRBJ1-1; D possibly corresponds to TRBD1 (5 bases). The CDR3 is 14 residues long. The germline CDR1 and CDR2 sequences are SGHRS and YFSETQ.

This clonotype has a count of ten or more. The CDR3 region has the DNA TGCAGTGCTAGGATACCTAGCGGAGATACGCAGTATTTT. Translating it yields CSARIPSGDTQYF. This chain uses TRBV20-1 with TRBJ2-3, with 7 nucleotides matching TRBD2. The V and J ends lost 3 bases and 5 bases, in that order; junction bases with no gene match: 5. CDR1 DFQATT and CDR2 SNEGSKA come from the germline V gene (reference sequence). CDR3 length: 13 amino acids.

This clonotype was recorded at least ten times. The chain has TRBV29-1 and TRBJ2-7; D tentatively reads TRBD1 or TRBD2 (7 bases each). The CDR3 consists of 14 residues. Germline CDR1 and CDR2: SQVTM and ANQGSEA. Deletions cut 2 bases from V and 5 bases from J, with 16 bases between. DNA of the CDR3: TGCAGCGTTGAATGGGAGGGGGCGATCGACGAGCAGTACTTC. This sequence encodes CSVEWEGAIDEQYF.

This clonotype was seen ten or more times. The CDR3: CASSPVGSYGYTF. In DNA, the CDR3 is TGTGCCAGCAGTCCAGTGGGGAGTTATGGCTACACCTTC. The V gene is TRBV6-6, the J gene TRBJ1-2; D is undetermined. The V end was cut by 5 bases, the J end by 5 bases, with 12 bases between. CDR3 size: 13 residues. Germline-derived CDR1 and CDR2 are MNHNY and SVGAGI (reference sequence).

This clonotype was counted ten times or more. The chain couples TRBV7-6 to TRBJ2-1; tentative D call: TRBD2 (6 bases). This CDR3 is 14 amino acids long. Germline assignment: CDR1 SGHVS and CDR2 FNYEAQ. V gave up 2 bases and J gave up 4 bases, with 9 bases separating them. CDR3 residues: CASSLSGAYNEQFF. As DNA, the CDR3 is TGTGCCAGCAGCTTATCGGGAGCGTACAATGAGCAGTTCTTC.

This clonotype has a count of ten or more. The CDR3 nucleotides read TGTGCCAGCACAATGGGGCTCCAAATAGAGACCCAGTACTTC. It yields the protein CASTMGLQIETQYF. The gene calls are TRBV6-6 and TRBJ2-5; possibly TRBD1 for D (5 bases). Germline values: CDR1 MNHNY, CDR2 SVGAGI (reference sequence). V was clipped by 7 bases and J by 4 bases, with 16 bases between them. The CDR3 loop spans 14 amino acids.

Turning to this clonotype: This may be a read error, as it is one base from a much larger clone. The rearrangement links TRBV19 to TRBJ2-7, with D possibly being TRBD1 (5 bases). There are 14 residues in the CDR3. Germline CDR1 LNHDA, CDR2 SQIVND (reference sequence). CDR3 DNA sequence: TGTGCCAGTAGTATGGTTTGGACATCCAGTGGCTGCACCTTC. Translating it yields CASSMVWTSSGCTF. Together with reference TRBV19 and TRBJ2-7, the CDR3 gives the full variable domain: DGGITQSPKYLFRKEGQNVTLSCEQNLNHDAMYWYRQDPGQGLRLIYYSQIVNDFQKGDIAEGYSVSREKKESFPLTVTSAQKNPTAFYLCASSMVWTSSGCTFGPGTRLTVT.

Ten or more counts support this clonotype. The CDR3 nucleotides read TGTGCCATCAGTGATGGTCAGAGCACAGATACGCAGTATTTT. This gives the protein CAISDGQSTDTQYF. V usage is TRBV10-3 and J usage is TRBJ2-3; the D is unclear. Trimming took 3 bases from V and 0 from J, leaving 7 bases between them. Germline V lookup: CDR1 ENHRY, CDR2 SYGVKD. The CDR3 is 14 residues long.

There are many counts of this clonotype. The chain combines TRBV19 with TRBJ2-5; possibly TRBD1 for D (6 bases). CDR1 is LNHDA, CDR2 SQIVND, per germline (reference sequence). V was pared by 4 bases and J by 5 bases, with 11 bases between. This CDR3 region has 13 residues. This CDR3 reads CASSKGTSETQYF. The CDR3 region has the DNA TGTGCCAGTAGTAAAGGGACAAGCGAGACCCAGTACTTC.

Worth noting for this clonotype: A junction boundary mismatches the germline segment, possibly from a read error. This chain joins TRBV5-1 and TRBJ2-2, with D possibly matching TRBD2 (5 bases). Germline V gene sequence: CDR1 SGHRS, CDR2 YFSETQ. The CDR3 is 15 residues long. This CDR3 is CASSLVTPNTGELLF. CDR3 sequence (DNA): TGCGCCAGCAGCTTGGTAACGCCGAACACCGGGGAGCTGCTTTTT.

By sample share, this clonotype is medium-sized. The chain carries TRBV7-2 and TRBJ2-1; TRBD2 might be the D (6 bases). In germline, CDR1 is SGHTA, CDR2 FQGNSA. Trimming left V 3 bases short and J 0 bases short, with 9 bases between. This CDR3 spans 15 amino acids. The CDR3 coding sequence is TGTGCCAGCAGCTTCGACGGGAGCTCCTACAATGAGCAGTTCTTC. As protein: CASSFDGSSYNEQFF.

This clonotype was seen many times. CDR3 sequence reads: CASSSGTSGAQETQYF. CDR3 bases: TGTGCCAGCAGCTCCGGGACTAGCGGGGCCCAAGAGACCCAGTACTTC. The chain is built from TRBV9 and TRBJ2-5; TRBD2 matches 13 bases. Germline V gives CDR1 SGDLS, CDR2 YYNGEE. CDR3 length: 16 residues. Germline trimming cut 4 bases from V and 1 base from J; bases unmatched to any gene: 4.

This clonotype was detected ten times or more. The CDR3 nucleotides are TGTGCCAGCAGTTTAAGGAACCGGAACACCGGGGAGCTGTTTTTT. It encodes CASSLRNRNTGELFF. The rearrangement uses TRBV12-3 or TRBV12-4 and TRBJ2-2; D is undetermined. The V end was cut by 2 bases, the J end by 1 base, with 8 bases between. The CDR3 has 15 residues.

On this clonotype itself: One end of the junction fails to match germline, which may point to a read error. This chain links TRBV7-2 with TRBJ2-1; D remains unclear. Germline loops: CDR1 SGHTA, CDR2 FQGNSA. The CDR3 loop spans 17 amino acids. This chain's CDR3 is CVSSLSPSLIFYNEQFF. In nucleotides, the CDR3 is TGTGTCAGCAGCTTATCGCCTAGTCTGATTTTCTACAATGAGCAGTTCTTC.

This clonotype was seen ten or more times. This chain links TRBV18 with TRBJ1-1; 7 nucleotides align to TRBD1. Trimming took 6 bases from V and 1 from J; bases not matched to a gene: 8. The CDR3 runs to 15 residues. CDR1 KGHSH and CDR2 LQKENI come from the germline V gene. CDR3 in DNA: TGTGCCAGCTCCCCTTTAAGACAGGGGAACACTGAAGCTTTCTTT. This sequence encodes CASSPLRQGNTEAFF.

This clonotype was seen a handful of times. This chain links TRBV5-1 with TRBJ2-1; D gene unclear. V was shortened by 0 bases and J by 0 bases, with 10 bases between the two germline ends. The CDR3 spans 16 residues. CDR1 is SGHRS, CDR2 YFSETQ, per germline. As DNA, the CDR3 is TGCGCCAGCAGCTTGGGGCGGTACAGCTCCTACAATGAGCAGTTCTTC. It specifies CASSLGRYSSYNEQFF.

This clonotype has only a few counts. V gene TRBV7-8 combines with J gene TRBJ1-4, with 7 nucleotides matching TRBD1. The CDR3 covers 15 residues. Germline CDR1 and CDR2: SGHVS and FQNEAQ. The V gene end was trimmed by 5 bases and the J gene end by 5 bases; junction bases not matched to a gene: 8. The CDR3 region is CASSVRQGANEKLFF. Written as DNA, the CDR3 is TGTGCCAGCAGCGTCCGACAGGGTGCAAATGAAAAACTGTTTTTT. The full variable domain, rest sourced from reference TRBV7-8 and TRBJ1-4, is GAGVSQSPRYKVAKRGQDVALRCDPISGHVSLFWYQQALGQGPEFLTYFQNEAQLDKSGLPSDRFFAERPEGSVSTLKIQRTQQEDSAVYLCASSVRQGANEKLFFGSGTQLSVL.